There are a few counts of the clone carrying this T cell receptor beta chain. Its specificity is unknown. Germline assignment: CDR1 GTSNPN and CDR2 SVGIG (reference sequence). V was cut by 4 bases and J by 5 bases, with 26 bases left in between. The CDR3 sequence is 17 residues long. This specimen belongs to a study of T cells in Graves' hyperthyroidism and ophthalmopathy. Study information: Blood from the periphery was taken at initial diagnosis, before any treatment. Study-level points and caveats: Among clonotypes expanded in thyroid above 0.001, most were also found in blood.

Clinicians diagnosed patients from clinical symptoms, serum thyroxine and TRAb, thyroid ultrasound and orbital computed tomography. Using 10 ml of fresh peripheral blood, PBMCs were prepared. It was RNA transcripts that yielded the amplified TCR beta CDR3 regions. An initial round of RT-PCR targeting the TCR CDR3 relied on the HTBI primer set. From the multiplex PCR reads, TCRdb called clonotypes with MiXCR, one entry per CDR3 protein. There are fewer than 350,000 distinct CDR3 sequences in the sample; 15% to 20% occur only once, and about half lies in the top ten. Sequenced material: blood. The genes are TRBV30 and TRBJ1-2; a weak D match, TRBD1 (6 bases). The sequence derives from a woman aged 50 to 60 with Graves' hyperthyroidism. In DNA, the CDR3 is TGTGCCTGGACTAGCCCCCAGAGGGGGGGGCGGTGGTATGGCTACACCTTC. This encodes CAWTSPQRGGRWYGYTF.